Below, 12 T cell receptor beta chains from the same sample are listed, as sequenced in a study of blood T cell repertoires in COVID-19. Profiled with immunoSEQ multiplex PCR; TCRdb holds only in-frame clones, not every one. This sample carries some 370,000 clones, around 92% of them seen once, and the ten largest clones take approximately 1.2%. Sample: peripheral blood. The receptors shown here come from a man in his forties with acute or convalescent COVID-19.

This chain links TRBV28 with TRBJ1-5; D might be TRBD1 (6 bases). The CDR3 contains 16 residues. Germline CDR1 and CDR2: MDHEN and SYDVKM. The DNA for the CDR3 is TGTGTCGTCAGGACTGGGGGGGCTTATAGCAATCAGCCCCAGCATTTT. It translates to CVVRTGGAYSNQPQHF.

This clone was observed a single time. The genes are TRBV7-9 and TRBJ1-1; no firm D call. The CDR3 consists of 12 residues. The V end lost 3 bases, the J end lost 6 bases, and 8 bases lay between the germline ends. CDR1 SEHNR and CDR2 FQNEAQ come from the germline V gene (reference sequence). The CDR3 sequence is CASSLGNPEAFF. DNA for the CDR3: TGTGCCAGCAGCTTGGGCAACCCTGAAGCTTTCTTT. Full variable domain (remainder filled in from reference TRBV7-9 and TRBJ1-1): DTGVSQNPRHKITKRGQNVTFRCDPISEHNRLYWYRQTLGQGPEFLTYFQNEAQLEKSRLLSDRFSAERPKGSFSTLEIQRTEQGDSAMYLCASSLGNPEAFFGQGTRLTVV.

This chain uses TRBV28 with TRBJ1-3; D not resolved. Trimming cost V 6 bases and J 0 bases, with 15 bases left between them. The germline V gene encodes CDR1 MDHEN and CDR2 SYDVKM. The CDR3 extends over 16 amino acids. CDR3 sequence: CASSPPRGSSGNTIYF. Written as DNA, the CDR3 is TGTGCCAGCAGCCCCCCCCGTGGTAGCTCTGGAAACACCATATATTTT. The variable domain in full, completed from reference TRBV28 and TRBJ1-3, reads DVKVTQSSRYLVKRTGEKVFLECVQDMDHENMFWYRQDPGLGLRLIYFSYDVKMKEKGDIPEGYSVSREKKERFSLILESASTNQTSMYLCASSPPRGSSGNTIYFGEGSWLTVV.

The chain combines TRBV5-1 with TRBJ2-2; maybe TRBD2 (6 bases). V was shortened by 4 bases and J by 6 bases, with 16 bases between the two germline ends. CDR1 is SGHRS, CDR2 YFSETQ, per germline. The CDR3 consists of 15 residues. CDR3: CASSLDSGGSGELFF. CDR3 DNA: TGCGCCAGCAGCCTAGACAGCGGAGGGTCCGGGGAGCTGTTTTTT. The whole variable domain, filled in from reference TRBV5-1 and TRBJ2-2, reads KAGVTQTPRYLIKTRGQQVTLSCSPISGHRSVSWYQQTPGQGLQFLFEYFSETQRNKGNFPGRFSGRQFSNSRSEMNVSTLELGDSALYLCASSLDSGGSGELFFGEGSRLTVL.

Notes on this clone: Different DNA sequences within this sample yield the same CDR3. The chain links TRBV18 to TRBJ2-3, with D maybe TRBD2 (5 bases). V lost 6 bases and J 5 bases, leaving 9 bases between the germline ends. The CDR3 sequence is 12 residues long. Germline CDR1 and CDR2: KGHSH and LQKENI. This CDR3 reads CASSPAGDTQYF. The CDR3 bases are TGTGCCAGCTCCCCGGCGGGAGATACGCAGTATTTT.

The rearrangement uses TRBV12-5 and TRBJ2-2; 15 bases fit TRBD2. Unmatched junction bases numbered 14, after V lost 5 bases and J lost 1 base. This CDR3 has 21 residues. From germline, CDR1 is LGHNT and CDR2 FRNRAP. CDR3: CASGILAGLAGGTWNTGELFF. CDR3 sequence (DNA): TGTGCTAGTGGTATCCTCGCGGGACTAGCGGGAGGAACATGGAACACCGGGGAGCTGTTTTTT.

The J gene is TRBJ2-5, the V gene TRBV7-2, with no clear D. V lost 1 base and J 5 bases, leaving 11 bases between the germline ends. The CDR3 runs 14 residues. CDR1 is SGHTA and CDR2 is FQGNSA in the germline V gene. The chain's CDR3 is CASSLVLTAETQYF. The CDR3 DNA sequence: TGTGCCAGCAGCTTAGTATTGACTGCGGAGACCCAGTACTTC. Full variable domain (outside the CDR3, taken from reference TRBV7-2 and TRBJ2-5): GAGVSQSPSNKVTEKGKDVELRCDPISGHTALYWYRQSLGQGLEFLIYFQGNSAPDKSGLPSDRFSAERTGGSVSTLTIQRTQQEDSAVYLCASSLVLTAETQYFGPGTRLLVL.

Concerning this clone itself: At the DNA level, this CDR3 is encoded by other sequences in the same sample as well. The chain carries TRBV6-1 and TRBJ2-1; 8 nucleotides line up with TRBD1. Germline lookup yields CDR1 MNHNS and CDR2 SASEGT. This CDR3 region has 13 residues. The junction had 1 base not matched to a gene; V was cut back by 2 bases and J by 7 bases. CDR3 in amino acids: CASSEQGANEQFF. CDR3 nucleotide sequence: TGTGCCAGCAGTGAACAGGGGGCGAATGAGCAGTTCTTC.

The CDR3 sequence is CASGAGTGTYEQYF. CDR3 sequence (DNA): TGTGCCAGCGGCGCCGGGACAGGGACCTACGAGCAGTACTTC. V gene TRBV2 combines with J gene TRBJ2-7; 9 positions agree with TRBD1. CDR1 SNHLY and CDR2 FYNNEI come from the germline V gene. The CDR3 length is 14 residues. V shed 8 bases and J 2 bases; nucleotides not matched to a gene: 7.

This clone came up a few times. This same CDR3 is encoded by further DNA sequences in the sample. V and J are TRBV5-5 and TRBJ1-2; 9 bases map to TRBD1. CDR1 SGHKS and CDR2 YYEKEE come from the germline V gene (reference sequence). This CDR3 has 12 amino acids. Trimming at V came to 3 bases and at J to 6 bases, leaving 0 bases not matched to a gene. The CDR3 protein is CASSWDRDGYTF. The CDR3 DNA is TGTGCCAGCAGCTGGGACAGGGATGGCTACACCTTC.

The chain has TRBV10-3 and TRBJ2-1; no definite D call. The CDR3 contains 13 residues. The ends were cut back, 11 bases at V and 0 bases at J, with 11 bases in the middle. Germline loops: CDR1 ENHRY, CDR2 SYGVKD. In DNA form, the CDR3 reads TGTGCCGCCGGCGACACCTCCTACAATGAGCAGTTCTTC. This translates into CAAGDTSYNEQFF.

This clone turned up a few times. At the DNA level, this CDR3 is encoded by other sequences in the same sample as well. The CDR3 DNA follows: TGCAGTGCTAGTAGGGGAAATCAGCCCCAGCATTTT. Protein sequence: CSASRGNQPQHF. The chain links TRBV20-1 to TRBJ1-5; tentative D call: TRBD1 (5 bases). V gave up 3 bases and J gave up 4 bases, with 7 bases separating them. Germline V gene lookup returns CDR1 DFQATT and CDR2 SNEGSKA (reference sequence). The CDR3 has 12 residues.